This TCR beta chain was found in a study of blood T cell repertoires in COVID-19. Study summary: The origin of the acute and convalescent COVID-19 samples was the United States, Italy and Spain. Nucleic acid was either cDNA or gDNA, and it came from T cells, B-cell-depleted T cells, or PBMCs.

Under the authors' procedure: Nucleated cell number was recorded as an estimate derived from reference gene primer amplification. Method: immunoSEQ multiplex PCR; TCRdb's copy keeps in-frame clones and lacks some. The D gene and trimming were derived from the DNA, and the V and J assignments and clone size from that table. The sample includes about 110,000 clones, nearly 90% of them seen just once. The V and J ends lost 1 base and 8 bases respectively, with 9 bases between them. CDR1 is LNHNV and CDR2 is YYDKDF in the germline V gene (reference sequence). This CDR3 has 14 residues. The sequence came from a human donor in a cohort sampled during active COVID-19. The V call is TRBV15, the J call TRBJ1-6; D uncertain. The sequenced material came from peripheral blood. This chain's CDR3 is CATSRGGADSPLHF. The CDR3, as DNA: TGTGCCACCAGCAGAGGAGGTGCGGATTCACCCCTCCACTTT.